This record covers a single T cell receptor beta chain. This receptor's antigen is unknown. No much larger clone exists at a distance of one base, and base qualities are not known. The time point tag for this specimen amounts to: about 28 days (+/-7) after the second vaccine dose. Because spike-specific TCR depth and breadth did not differ between the two schedules, AZD1222 recipients who got a second dose at roughly 4 weeks were pooled with those who got a second dose at roughly 12 weeks. Vaccinee samples came from UK trials COV001 and COV002, including a single-blind randomized controlled phase 2/3 trial of AZD1222 (ChAdOx1 nCoV-19) in healthy adults. For TCRbeta chain sequencing, PBMC samples were collected from trial participants at day 0 and at day 28 after the second dose. The CDR3 regions of human TCRbeta chains were analyzed by immunosequencing. In the source study's methods: TCRs in the repertoires were compared against a reference library of SARS-CoV-2-specific TCRs that had been generated with the MIRA antigen-specificity platform. Breadth meant the fraction of unique TCRs that were SARS-CoV-2-associated, whereas depth meant the fraction of total T cells that were SARS-CoV-2-associated. Using the MIRA data, each spike-specific TCR was assigned both to the spike region to which the TCR was reactive and to a CD4 or CD8 class. Log10-transformed breadth and depth values were compared by one-way ANOVA with Sidak's multiple comparisons tests. TCRdb provides this immuneACCESS table in a form limited to in-frame rearrangements. Some clones are lacking; in checked studies, under half of them reflect an unresolved V gene, and why the rest are absent is not known. The V and J calls and clone size were taken over from that table, and D and trimming were inferred from the DNA. Counted in this sample were 80,000 to 90,000 clones; over 75% of them appeared once. Approximately 5% of the sample comes from the top ten.

Relative to germline, V is 4 bases shorter and J is 3 bases shorter, with 13 bases between their ends. CDR1 and CDR2 are drawn from the germline V gene: MDHEN, SYDVKM. From its cysteine to its phenylalanine, the CDR3 spans 15 amino acids. Just CDR3 DNA is preserved here, 45 bases in frame from base 1. The sample originates from a study of T cell responses to AZD1222 COVID-19 vaccine (TCRdb year 2021). Looking at the study overall: A total of about 240 trial participants underwent TCR sequencing, of whom about 210 received two doses of AZD1222 and about 25 received two doses of the MenACWY control vaccine. Trial participants were enrolled into age subgroups of 18-55, 56-69 and 70-plus years, which contained 148, 28 and 57 TCR-sequenced participants, respectively. The research as a whole found: The vaccine-associated CD4 TCRs covered the entire spike protein, and the dominant responses fell in regions 160-218 and 743-854. Nearly half of unique spike-specific TCRs reportedly recognized epitopes outside regions mutated in the B.1.351 and B.1.1.7 variants. No day 14 peak-response samples were available, so repertoires were characterized only after the peak T cell response. In the small 56-69-year group, the increase in depth fell short of significance, most likely because of low power. Spike-specific TCR breadth and depth rose significantly after two AZD1222 doses compared with day 0 and with MenACWY recipients. Most participants were white British and females outnumbered males, and the authors suggested that clonal diversity may have been underestimated. Conclusions about previously exposed vaccinees are limited, since just a handful of AZD1222 recipients were seropositive for SARS-CoV-2 at baseline.

This specimen consisted of peripheral blood, obtained 28 days after the second AZD1222 dose. The source is an adult who received the AZD1222 COVID-19 vaccine. The sequence joins TRBV28 to TRBJ1-3; TRBD1 is perhaps the D gene, given 5 matching bases. The CDR3 reads CASSSTARGGNTIYF. The sequence in DNA is TGTGCCAGCAGTTCGACAGCGAGAGGTGGAAACACCATATATTTT.